The source of this T cell receptor (beta chain) is a study of T cells after yellow fever vaccination. At the level of the study: Each low-cell-number fraction was prepared by means of SMART-Seq v4 Ultra Low Input.

This clonotype was found a few times. Its antigen is currently unknown. Germline assignment: CDR1 SGHKS and CDR2 YYEKEE (reference sequence). After removal of 1 base from V and 5 bases from J, the junction contained 8 bases not matched to a gene. The CDR3 consists of 16 residues. Conversion of TCR transcripts into cDNA relied on 5'RACE template switching, which added a universal primer site and UMIs. TCRdb reprocessed the 5' RACE reads via MiXCR and lists one record per CDR3 protein. The table lists hundreds of thousands of distinct CDR3 sequences, approximately 13% of them singletons. Study results and limitations: Overlap between CD4 and CD8 compartments was detected for a small share of clonotypes. Booster sampling recovered most clones from primary vaccination (96% CD4, just over 85% CD8).

This TCR was sampled from a man aged 25 to 45 who received the YFV17D yellow fever vaccine. The source material was PBMCs, sampled on the day of the yellow fever booster vaccination. The chain couples TRBV5-5 to TRBJ2-7; 11 bases fit TRBD2. In DNA, the CDR3 is TGTGCCAGCAGCTTGAAGGTACTAGCGGGAGTCAACGAGCAGTACTTC. This codes for CASSLKVLAGVNEQYF.